The 2 T cell receptor beta chains below were found in one sample sequenced in a study of OX40 agonist ivuxolimab in advanced cancers. Clones were sequenced by immunoSEQ multiplex PCR, and TCRdb holds only the in-frame ones, with some missing. Of about 66,000 clones listed, over 65% were seen once; the top ten hold around 0.68%. This material consisted of CD4+ or CD8+ T cells sorted from blood, taken in a trial of the OX40 agonist ivuxolimab. These receptors came from an adult with an advanced solid tumor such as melanoma, head and neck, liver or kidney cancer.

This rearrangement joins TRBV5-1 to TRBJ1-1, with 7 bases lining up with TRBD1. Per germline, CDR1 SGHRS and CDR2 YFSETQ. Trimming removed 0 bases from V and 2 bases from J; junction bases left unmatched: 4. The CDR3 consists of 15 residues. This chain's CDR3 is CASSLVQGGNTEAFF. In DNA form, the CDR3 reads TGCGCCAGCAGCTTGGTTCAGGGGGGAAACACTGAAGCTTTCTTT. Filled out from reference TRBV5-1 and TRBJ1-1, the complete variable domain reads KAGVTQTPRYLIKTRGQQVTLSCSPISGHRSVSWYQQTPGQGLQFLFEYFSETQRNKGNFPGRFSGRQFSNSRSEMNVSTLELGDSALYLCASSLVQGGNTEAFFGQGTRLTVV.

V and J are TRBV6-5 and TRBJ1-2; a weak D match, TRBD1 (6 bases). CDR1 MNHEY and CDR2 SVGAGI come from the germline V gene. The CDR3 length is 13 residues. V was cut by 10 bases and J by 7 bases, with 19 bases left in between. The CDR3 DNA reads as TGTGCCACCTCAAAGGAGGGGGGCCGTGGCTACACCTTC. This translates into CATSKEGGRGYTF.